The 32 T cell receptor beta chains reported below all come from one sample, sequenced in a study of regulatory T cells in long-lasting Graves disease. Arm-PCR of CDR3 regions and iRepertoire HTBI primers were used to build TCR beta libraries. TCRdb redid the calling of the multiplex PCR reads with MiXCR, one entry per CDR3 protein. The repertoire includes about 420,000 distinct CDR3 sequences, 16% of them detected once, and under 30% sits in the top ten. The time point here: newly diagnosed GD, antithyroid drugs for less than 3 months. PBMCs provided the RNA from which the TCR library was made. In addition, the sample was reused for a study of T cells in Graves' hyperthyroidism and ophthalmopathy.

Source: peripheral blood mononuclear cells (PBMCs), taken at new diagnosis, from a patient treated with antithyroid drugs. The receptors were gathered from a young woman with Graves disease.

The CDR3 spells CSARDPRGYSNQPQHF. The DNA of the CDR3 is TGCAGTGCTAGAGATCCTCGAGGGTATAGCAATCAGCCCCAGCATTTT. The chain joins TRBV20-1 to TRBJ1-5; D call uncertain. This CDR3 has 16 residues. Germline loops: CDR1 DFQATT, CDR2 SNEGSKA (reference sequence). V lost 0 bases to trimming and J lost 0 bases, with 12 bases between them.

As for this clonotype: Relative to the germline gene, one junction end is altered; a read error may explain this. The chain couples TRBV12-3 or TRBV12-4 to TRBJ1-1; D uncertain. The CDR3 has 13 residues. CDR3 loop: CAGSRGSNTEAFF. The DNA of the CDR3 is TGTGCCGGCAGCCGGGGATCAAACACTGAGGCTTTCTTT.

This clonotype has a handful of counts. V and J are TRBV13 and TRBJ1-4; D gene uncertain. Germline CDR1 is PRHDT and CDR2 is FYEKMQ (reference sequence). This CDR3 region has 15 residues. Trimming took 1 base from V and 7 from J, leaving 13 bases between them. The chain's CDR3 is CASSLVAEGGEKLFF. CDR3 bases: TGTGCCAGCAGCTTAGTTGCGGAAGGAGGTGAAAAACTGTTTTTT.

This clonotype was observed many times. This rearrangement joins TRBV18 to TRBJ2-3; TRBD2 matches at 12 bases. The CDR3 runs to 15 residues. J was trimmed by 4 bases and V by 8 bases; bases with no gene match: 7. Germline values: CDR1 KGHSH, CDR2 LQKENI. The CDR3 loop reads CASETSGRHSDTQYF. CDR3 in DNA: TGTGCCAGCGAGACTAGCGGGAGACATTCAGATACGCAGTATTTT.

Here the CDR3 reads CSATLGGSEQFF. CDR3 nucleotide sequence: TGCAGTGCTACGTTAGGGGGCAGTGAGCAGTTCTTC. The rearrangement joins TRBV20-1 to TRBJ2-1; 7 bases agree with TRBD1. CDR1 is DFQATT and CDR2 is SNEGSKA in the germline V gene (reference sequence). The J segment lost 9 bases and the V segment lost 4 bases, leaving 6 bases of the junction unmatched. The CDR3 is 12 amino acids.

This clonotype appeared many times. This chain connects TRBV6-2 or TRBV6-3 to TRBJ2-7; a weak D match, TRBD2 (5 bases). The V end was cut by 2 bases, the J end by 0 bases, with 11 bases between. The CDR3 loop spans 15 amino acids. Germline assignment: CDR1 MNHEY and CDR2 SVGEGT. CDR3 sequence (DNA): TGTGCCAGCAGTTACGGGCGGGCAAGCTCCTACGAGCAGTACTTC. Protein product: CASSYGRASSYEQYF.

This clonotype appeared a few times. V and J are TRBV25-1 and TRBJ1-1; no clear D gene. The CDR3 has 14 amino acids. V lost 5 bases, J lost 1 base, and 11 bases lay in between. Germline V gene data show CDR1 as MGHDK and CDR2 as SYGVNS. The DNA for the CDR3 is TGTGCCAGCAGTCCCGCCCATCCGAACACTGAAGCTTTCTTT. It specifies CASSPAHPNTEAFF. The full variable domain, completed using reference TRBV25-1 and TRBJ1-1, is EADIYQTPRYLVIGTGKKITLECSQTMGHDKMYWYQQDPGMELHLIHYSYGVNSTEKGDLSSESTVSRIRTEHFPLTLESARPSHTSQYLCASSPAHPNTEAFFGQGTRLTVV.

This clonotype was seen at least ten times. The CDR3 nucleotides are TGTGCCAGCAGCTTCTGGACTAGCTTCAATGAGCAGTTCTTC. It specifies CASSFWTSFNEQFF. The rearrangement links TRBV3-1 to TRBJ2-1, with 8 nucleotides matching TRBD2. Per germline, CDR1 LGHDT and CDR2 YNNKEL (reference sequence). V gave up 5 bases and J gave up 6 bases; unmatched junction bases: 6. This CDR3 comprises 14 residues.

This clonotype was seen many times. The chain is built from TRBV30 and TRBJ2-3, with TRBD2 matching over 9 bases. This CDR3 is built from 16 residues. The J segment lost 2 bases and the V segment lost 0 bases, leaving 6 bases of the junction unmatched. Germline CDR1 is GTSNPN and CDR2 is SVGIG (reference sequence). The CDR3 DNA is TGTGCCTGGAGTGTAGGGGCTAGCGGGGTCACAGATACGCAGTATTTT. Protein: CAWSVGASGVTDTQYF. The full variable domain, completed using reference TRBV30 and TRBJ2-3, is SQTIHQWPATLVQPVGSPLSLECTVEGTSNPNLYWYRQAAGRGLQLLFYSVGIGQISSEVPQNLSASRPQDRQFILSSKKLLLSDSGFYLCAWSVGASGVTDTQYFGPGTRLTVL.

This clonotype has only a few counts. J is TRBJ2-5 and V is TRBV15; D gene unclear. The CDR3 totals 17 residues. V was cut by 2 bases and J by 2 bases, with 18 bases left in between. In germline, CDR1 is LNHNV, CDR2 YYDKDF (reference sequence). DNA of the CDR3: TGTGCCACCAGCAGAAACCACGAGACAACTGATCAAGAGACCCAGTACTTC. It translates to CATSRNHETTDQETQYF.

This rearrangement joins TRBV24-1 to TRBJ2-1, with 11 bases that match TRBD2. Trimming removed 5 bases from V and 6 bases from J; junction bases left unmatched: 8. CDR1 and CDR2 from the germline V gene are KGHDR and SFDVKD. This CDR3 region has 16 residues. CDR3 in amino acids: CATSARPGTSGNEQFF. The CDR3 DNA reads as TGTGCCACCAGTGCCAGGCCCGGGACTAGCGGCAATGAGCAGTTCTTC.

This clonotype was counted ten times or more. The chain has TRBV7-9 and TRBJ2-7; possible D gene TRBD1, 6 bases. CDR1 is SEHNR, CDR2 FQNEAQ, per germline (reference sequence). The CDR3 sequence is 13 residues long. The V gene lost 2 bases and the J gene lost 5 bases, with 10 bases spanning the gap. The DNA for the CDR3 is TGTGCCAGCAGCTTATACAGGGCGAACGAGCAGTACTTC. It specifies CASSLYRANEQYF.

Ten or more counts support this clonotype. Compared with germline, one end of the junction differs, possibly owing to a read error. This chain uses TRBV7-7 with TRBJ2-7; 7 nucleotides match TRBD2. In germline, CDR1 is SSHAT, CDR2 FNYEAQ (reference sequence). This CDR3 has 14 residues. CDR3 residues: CASSLGLGPYEQYF. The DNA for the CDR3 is TGTGCTAGCAGCTTAGGACTAGGTCCCTACGAGCAGTACTTC. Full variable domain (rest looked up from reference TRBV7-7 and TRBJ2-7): GAGVSQSPRYKVTKRGQDVTLRCDPISSHATLYWYQQALGQGPEFLTYFNYEAQPDKSGLPSDRFSAERPEGSISTLTIQRTEQRDSAMYRCASSLGLGPYEQYFGPGTRLTVT.

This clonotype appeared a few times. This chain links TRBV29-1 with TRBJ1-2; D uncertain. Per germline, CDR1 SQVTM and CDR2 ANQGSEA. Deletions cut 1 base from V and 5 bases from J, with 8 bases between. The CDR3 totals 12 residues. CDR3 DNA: TGCAGCGTTGAAGGTTTGGGGTATGGCTACACCTTC. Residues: CSVEGLGYGYTF.

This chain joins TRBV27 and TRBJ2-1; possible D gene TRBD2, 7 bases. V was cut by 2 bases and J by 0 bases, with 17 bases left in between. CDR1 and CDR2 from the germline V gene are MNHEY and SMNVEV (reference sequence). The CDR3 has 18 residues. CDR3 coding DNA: TGTGCCAGCAGTTTAGGGGGGCGGGGCGGGAGCTCCTACAATGAGCAGTTCTTC. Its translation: CASSLGGRGGSSYNEQFF.

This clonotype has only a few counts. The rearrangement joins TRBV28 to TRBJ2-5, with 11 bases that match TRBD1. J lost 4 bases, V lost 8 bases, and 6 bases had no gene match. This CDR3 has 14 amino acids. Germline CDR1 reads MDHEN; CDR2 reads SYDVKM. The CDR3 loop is CASRDRGTIETQYF. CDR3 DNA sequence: TGTGCCAGCCGGGACAGGGGGACGATAGAGACCCAGTACTTC.

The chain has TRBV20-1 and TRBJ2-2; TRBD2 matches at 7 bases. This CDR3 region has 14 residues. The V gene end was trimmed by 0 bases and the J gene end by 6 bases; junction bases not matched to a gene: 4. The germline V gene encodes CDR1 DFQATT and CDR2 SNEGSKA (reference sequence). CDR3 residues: CSARDLAGPGELFF. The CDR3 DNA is TGCAGTGCTAGAGATTTAGCGGGTCCCGGGGAGCTGTTTTTT.

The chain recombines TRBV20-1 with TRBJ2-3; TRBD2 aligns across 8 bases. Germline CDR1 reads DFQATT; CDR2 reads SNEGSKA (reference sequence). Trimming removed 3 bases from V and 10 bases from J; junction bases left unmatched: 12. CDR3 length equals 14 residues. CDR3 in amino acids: CSASGGSGSLAQYF. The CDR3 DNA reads TGCAGTGCTAGTGGGGGGAGCGGGAGCCTTGCGCAGTATTTT.

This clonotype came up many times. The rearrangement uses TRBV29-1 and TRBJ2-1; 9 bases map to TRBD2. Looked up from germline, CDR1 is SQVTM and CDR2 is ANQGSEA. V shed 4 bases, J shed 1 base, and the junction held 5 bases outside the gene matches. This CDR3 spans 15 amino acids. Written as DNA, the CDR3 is TGCAGCGTTGTGGGAGCGGGAGGTTCCTACAATGAGCAGTTCTTC. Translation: CSVVGAGGSYNEQFF.

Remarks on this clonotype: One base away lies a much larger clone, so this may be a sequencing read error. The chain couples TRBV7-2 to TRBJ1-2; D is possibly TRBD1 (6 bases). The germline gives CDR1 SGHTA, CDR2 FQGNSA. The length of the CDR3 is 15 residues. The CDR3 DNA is TGTGCCGGCAGCTTAGTGGGGGGGCTAGGCTATGGCTACACCTTC. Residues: CAGSLVGGLGYGYTF.

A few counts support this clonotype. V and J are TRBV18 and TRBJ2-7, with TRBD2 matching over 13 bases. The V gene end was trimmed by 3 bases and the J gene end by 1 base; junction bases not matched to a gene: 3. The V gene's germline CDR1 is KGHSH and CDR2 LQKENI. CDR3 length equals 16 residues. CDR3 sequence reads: CASSPGTSGISYEQYF. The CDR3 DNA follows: TGTGCCAGCTCACCGGGGACTAGCGGGATTTCCTACGAGCAGTACTTC.

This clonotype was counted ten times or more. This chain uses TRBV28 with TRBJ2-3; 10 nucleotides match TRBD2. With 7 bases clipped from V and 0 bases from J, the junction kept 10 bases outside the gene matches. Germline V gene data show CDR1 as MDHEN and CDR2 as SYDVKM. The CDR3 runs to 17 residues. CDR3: CASTAGGPTTSTDTQYF. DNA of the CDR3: TGTGCCAGCACAGCGGGAGGGCCAACCACGAGCACAGATACGCAGTATTTT. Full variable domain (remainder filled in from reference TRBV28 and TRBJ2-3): DVKVTQSSRYLVKRTGEKVFLECVQDMDHENMFWYRQDPGLGLRLIYFSYDVKMKEKGDIPEGYSVSREKKERFSLILESASTNQTSMYLCASTAGGPTTSTDTQYFGPGTRLTVL.

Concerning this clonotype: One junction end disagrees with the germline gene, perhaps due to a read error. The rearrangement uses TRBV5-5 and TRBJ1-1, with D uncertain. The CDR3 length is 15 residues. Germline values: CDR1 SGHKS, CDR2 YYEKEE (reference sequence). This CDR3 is CASSQDVKEGSEAFF. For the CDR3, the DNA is TGCGCCAGCAGCCAAGATGTGAAGGAGGGCAGCGAAGCTTTCTTT.

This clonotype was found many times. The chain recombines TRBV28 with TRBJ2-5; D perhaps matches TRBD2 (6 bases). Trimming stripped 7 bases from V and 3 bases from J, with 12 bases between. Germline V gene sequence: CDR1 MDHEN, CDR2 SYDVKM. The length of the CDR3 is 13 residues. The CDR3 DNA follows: TGTGCCAGCAACCGCGGGAATAAAGAGACCCAGTACTTC. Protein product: CASNRGNKETQYF. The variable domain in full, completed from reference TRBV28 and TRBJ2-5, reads DVKVTQSSRYLVKRTGEKVFLECVQDMDHENMFWYRQDPGLGLRLIYFSYDVKMKEKGDIPEGYSVSREKKERFSLILESASTNQTSMYLCASNRGNKETQYFGPGTRLLVL.

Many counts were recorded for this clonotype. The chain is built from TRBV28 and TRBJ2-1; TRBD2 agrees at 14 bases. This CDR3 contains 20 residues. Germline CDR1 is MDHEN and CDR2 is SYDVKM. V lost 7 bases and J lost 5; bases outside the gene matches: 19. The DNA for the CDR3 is TGTGCCAGCAATCCCCCGGGACTAGCGGGAGTAAAGAGGAAGGACAATGAGCAGTTCTTC. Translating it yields CASNPPGLAGVKRKDNEQFF.

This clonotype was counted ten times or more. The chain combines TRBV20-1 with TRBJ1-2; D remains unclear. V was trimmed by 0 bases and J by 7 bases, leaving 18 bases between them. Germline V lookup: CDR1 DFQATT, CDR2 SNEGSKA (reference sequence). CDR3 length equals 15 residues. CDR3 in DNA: TGCAGTGCTAGAGATTCGGGCGTTCGTGTAGGTGGCTACACCTTC. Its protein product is CSARDSGVRVGGYTF.

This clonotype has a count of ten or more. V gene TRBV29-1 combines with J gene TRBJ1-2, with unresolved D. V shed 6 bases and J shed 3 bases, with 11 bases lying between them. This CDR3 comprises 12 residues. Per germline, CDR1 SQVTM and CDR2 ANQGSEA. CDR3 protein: CSVRTEYYGYTF. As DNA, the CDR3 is TGCAGCGTCCGGACGGAGTACTATGGCTACACCTTC.

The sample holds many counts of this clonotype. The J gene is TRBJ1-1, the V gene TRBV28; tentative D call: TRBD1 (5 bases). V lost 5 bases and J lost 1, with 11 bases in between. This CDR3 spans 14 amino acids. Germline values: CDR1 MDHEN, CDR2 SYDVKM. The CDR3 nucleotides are TGTGCCAGCAGTCCCCAGGGCCCGAACACTGAAGCTTTCTTT. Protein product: CASSPQGPNTEAFF.

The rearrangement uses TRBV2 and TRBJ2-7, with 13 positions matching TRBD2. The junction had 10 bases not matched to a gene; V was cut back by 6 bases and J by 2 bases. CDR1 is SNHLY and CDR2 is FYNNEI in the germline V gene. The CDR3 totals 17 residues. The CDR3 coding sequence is TGTGCCAGCAGCTTAGCTTTACTAGCGGGAGGGCCCTACGAGCAGTACTTC. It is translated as CASSLALLAGGPYEQYF.

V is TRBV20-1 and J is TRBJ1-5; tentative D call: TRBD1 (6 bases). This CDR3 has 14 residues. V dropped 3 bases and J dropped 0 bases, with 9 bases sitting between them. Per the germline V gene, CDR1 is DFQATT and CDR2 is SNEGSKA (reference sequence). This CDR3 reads CSASYRDSNQPQHF. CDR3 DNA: TGCAGTGCTAGTTACAGGGATAGCAATCAGCCCCAGCATTTT.

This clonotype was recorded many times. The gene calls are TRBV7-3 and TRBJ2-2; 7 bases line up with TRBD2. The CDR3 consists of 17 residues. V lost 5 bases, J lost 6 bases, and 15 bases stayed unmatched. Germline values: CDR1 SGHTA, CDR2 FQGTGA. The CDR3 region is CASSPRGARTRAGELFF. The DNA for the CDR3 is TGTGCCAGCAGCCCCCGGGGAGCCCGGACTAGGGCCGGGGAGCTGTTTTTT.

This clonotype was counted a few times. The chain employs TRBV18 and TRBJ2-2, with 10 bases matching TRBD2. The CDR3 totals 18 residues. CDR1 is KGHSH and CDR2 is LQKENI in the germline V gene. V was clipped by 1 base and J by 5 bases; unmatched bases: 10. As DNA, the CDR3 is TGTGCCAGCTCACCACTCAAGGTAGCGGGAGGAGGAACCGGGGAGCTGTTTTTT. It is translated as CASSPLKVAGGGTGELFF.